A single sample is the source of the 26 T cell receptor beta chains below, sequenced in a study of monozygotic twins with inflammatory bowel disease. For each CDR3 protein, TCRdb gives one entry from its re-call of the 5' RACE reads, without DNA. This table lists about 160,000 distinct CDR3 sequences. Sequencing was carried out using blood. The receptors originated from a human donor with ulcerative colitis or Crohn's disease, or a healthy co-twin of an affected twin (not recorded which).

The CDR3 sequence is CSVEFQAGGSEQYF. The chain employs TRBV29-1 and TRBJ2-7; TCRdb's assignment of TRBD2 cannot be checked, as there is no DNA. CDR3 length: 14 residues. Per germline, CDR1 SQVTM and CDR2 ANQGSEA.

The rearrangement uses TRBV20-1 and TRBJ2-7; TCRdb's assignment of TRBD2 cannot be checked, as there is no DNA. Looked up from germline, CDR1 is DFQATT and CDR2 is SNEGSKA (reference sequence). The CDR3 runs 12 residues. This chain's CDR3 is CSGKGLPGEQYF.

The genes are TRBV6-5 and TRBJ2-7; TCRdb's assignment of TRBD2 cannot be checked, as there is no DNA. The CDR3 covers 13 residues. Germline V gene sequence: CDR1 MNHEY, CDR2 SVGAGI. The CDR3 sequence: CASSYGGDYEQYF.

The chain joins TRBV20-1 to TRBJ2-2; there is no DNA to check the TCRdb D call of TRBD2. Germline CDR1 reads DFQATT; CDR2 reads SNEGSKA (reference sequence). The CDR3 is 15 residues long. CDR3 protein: CSARDGRPHTGELFF.

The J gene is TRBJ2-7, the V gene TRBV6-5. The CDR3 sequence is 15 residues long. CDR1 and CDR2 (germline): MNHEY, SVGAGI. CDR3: CASSYRLASPYEQYF.

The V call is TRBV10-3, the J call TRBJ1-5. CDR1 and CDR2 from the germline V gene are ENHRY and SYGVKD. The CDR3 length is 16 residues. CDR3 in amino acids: CAISETAGTANQPQHF.

The CDR3 protein is CASSLRPEGYGYTF. V and J are TRBV12-3 or TRBV12-4 and TRBJ1-2. The CDR3 length is 14 residues.

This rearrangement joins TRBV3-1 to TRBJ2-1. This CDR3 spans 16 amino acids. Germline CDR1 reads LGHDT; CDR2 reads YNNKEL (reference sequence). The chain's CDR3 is CASSQDPDQTYNEQFF.

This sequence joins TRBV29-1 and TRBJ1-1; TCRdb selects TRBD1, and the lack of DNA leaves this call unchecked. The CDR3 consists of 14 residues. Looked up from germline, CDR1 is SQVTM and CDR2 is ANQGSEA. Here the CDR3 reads CSVGRGGLGTEAFF.

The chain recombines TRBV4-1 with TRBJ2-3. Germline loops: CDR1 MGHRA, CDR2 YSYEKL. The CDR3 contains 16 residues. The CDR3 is CASSRQADSSTDTQYF.

The CDR3 here is CSAAGTGFAIGNQPQHF. V usage is TRBV20-1 and J usage is TRBJ1-5; there is no DNA to check the TCRdb D call of TRBD1. CDR3 length: 17 residues. Germline CDR1 is DFQATT and CDR2 is SNEGSKA (reference sequence).

The CDR3: CASSWTSGVAYEQYF. The J gene is TRBJ2-7, the V gene TRBV5-1; TCRdb designates TRBD2, a call that cannot be tested without DNA. The CDR3 spans 15 residues. Germline-derived CDR1 and CDR2 are SGHRS and YFSETQ.

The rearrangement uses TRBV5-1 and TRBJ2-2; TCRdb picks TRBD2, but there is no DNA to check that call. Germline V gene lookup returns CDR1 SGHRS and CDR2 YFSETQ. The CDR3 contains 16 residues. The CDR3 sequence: CASSPSLAGGTGELFF.

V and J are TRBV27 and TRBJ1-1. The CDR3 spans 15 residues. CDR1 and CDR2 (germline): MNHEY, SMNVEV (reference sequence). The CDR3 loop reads CASSFRRPMNTEAFF.

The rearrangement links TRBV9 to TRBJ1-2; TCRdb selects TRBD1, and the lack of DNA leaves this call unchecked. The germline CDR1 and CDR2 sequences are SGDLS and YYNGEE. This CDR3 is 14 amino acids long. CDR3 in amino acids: CASSGPGDNYGYTF.

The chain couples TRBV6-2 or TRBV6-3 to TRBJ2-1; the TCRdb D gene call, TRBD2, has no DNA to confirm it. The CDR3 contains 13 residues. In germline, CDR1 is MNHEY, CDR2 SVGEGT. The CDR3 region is CASIPSGRHEQFF.

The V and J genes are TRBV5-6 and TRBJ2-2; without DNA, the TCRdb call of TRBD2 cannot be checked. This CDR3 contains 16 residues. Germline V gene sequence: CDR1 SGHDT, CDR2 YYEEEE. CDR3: CASSLDQGLNTGELFF.

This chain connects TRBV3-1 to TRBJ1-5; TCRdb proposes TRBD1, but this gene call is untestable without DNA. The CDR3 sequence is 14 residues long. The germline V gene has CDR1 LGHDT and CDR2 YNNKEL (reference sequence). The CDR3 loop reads CASSQARAKQPQHF.

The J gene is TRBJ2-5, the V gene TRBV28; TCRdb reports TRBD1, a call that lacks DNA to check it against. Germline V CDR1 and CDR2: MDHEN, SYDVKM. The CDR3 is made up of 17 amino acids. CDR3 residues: CASSPFWTGGLQETQYF.

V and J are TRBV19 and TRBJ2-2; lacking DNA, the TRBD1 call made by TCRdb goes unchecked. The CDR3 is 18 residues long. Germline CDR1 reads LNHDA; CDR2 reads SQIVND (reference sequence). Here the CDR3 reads CASSMGSFGGGSTGELFF.

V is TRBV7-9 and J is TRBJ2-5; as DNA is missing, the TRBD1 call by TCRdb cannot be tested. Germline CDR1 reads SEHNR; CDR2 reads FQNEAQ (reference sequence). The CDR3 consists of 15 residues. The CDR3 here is CASSYATESQETQYF.

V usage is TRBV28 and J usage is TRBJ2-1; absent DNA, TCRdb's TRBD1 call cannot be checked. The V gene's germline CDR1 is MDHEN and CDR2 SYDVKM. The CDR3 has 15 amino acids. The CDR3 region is CASSLGQGDPTEQFF.

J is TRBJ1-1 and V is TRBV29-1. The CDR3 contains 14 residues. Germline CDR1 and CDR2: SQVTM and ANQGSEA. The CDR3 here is CSVRPLAMSTEAFF.

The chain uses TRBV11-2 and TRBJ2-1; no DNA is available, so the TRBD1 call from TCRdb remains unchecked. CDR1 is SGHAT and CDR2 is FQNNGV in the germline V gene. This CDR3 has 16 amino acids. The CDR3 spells CASSSLNRGAYNEQFF.

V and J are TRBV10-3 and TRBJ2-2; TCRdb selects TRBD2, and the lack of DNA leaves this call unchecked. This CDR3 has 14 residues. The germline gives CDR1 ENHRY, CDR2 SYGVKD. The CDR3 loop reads CAIGQRDGTGELFF.

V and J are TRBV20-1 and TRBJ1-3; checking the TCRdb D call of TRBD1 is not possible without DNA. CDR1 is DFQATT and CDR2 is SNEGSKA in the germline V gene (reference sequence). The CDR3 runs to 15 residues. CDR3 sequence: CSARSFGTVGNTIYF.